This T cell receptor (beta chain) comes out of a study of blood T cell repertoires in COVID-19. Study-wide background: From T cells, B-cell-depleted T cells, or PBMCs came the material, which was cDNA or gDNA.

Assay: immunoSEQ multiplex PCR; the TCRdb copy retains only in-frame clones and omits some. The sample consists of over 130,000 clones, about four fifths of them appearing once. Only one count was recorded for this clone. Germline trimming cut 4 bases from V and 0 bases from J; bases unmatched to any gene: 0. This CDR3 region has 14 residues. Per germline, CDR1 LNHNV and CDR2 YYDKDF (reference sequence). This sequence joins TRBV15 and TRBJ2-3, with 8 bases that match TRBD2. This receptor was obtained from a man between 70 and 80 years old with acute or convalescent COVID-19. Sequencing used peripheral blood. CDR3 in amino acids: CATSTSGSTDTQYF. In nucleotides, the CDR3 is TGTGCCACCAGCACTAGCGGGAGCACAGATACGCAGTATTTT.